This section outlines one T cell receptor beta chain sequence together with its context. This entry comes from a study of ipilimumab plus nivolumab after autologous stem cell transplantation. Profiling relied on immunoSEQ multiplex PCR, and the TCRdb table lists in-frame clones only, not all of them. The table includes more than 12,000 clones, about 70% detected once. V lost 5 bases and J 2 bases, leaving 9 bases between the germline ends. Germline V gene sequence: CDR1 SGHTA, CDR2 FQGNSA. CDR3 size: 13 residues. Sequencing used PBMCs, obtained in a trial of ipilimumab plus nivolumab as post-transplant consolidation. This chain uses TRBV7-2 with TRBJ2-5, with D possibly TRBD1 on 5 matching bases. The receptor was isolated from a male donor with primary mediastinal lymphoma. The chain's CDR3 is CASSRRTQETQYF. CDR3 coding DNA: TGTGCCAGCAGCCGCCGGACACAAGAGACCCAGTACTTC.